The present TCR beta chain was sequenced within a study of blood T cell repertoires in COVID-19 (dated by TCRdb to the early 2020s). Notes on the research overall: The collaborator samples originated in the United States, Italy and Spain and spanned the acute and convalescent phases of COVID-19. The prospective study material was composed of cDNA or gDNA derived from T cells, B-cell-depleted T cells, or PBMCs. The dataset comprised deeply sampled blood TCRbeta repertoires from subjects exposed to, actively infected with, or recovered from COVID-19. A freely available public database, intended as a resource for researchers studying the immune response to SARS-CoV-2, is where the repertoires were released. The samples were drawn from the first 160 participants of the ongoing ImmuneRACE study and from 1,254 subjects provided by 6 global collaborators. The sample metadata nearly always contained a de-identified subject ID, COVID-19 status, age in years and sex. HLA class I and class II types, where available, came from metadata supplied by the sample provider rather than from assay-based typing. Here is what the overall study found, with its caveats: The quantity of clinical and demographic metadata differed by source and by participant and was supplied without curation.

Regarding this clone: What antigen it recognizes has not been identified. No much larger clone exists at a distance of one base, and base qualities are not known.

Whole blood was collected in K2EDTA tubes by collaborating institutions according to the institutions' own protocols. Collaborator samples were shipped for TCRbeta analysis as frozen whole blood, isolated PBMCs, or DNA extracted from either sample type. The immunoSEQ Assay, a bias-controlled multiplex PCR, was used to amplify TCRbeta CDR3 regions from genomic DNA. For the original study's pipeline: Nucleated cell counts per sample were estimated from amplification of reference gene primers within the assay. Sequence reads were collapsed and filtered to measure the absolute abundance of every unique TCRbeta CDR3 rearrangement. Productive Simpson clonality was computed per sample as the square root of Simpson's diversity index over productive rearrangements. Drawn from immuneACCESS, this table holds only the in-frame rearrangements with V and J called that TCRdb kept. Clones are partly lost; checked studies trace under half to an unresolved V gene and leave the rest unexplained. V and J calls and clone size are as listed in that table; D and trimming were resolved from the DNA. A total of under 30,000 clones appear in this sample, roughly four fifths of them only once. The ten biggest clones cover 24% of the sample.

V sheds 5 bases and J sheds 0 bases, leaving 17 bases between their ends. The CDR3 goes from the cysteine to the phenylalanine over 17 residues. Here the CDR3 DNA is all that survives: 51 bases in frame from base 1. CDR1 and CDR2, looked up from the germline V gene, are SGHTA and FQGNSA. The V gene is TRBV7-2 and the J gene is TRBJ2-4; possibly the D gene is TRBD1, per 6 matching bases. The sequenced material came from peripheral blood. This clonotype originated in a human donor in a cohort sampled during active COVID-19. CDR3 region: CASSRGLGDLAKNIQYF. The bases read TGTGCCAGCAGCAGGGGGTTGGGGGACCTAGCCAAAAACATTCAGTACTTC.